The 7 T cell receptor beta chains below come from one sample, sequenced in a study of OX40 agonist ivuxolimab in advanced cancers. Method: immunoSEQ multiplex PCR; TCRdb's copy keeps in-frame clones and lacks some. The data hold under 95,000 clones, with more than 70% observed a single time. The sequencing used CD4+ or CD8+ T cells sorted from blood, collected in a trial of the OX40 agonist ivuxolimab. The receptors here all came from an adult with an advanced solid tumor such as melanoma, head and neck, liver or kidney cancer.

This chain connects TRBV18 to TRBJ2-1; D is perhaps TRBD2 (6 bases). This CDR3 has 14 residues. Germline-derived CDR1 and CDR2 are KGHSH and LQKENI. V lost 7 bases, J lost 8 bases, and 18 bases lay in between. The CDR3 is CASWGGLKDHEQFF. CDR3 DNA: TGTGCCAGCTGGGGAGGACTCAAGGACCATGAGCAGTTCTTC.

A note on this clone: Additional DNA sequences in this sample encode the identical CDR3. This chain joins TRBV29-1 and TRBJ2-7, with TRBD2 as a possible D gene (5 bases). This CDR3 is built from 12 residues. Trimming cost V 4 bases and J 0 bases, with 7 bases left between them. Germline CDR1 and CDR2: SQVTM and ANQGSEA. The CDR3 nucleotides read TGCAGCGTTGCAAGCGGCTCCTACGAGCAGTACTTC. It codes for CSVASGSYEQYF.

The V gene is TRBV6-1, the J gene TRBJ2-7; 11 bases line up with TRBD1. The V gene end was trimmed by 6 bases and the J gene end by 6 bases; junction bases not matched to a gene: 7. The CDR3 totals 14 residues. From germline, CDR1 is MNHNS and CDR2 SASEGT. The DNA of the CDR3 is TGTGCCAGCAGGAAGGGGGGACAGGGGGGCGAGCAGTACTTC. Amino acids: CASRKGGQGGEQYF.

This clone was observed a single time. V gene TRBV9 combines with J gene TRBJ1-5; TRBD1 agrees at 7 bases. The V gene's germline CDR1 is SGDLS and CDR2 YYNGEE. The CDR3 consists of 13 residues. J lost 5 bases, V lost 2 bases, and 1 base had no gene match. CDR3 loop: CASSVQGDQPQHF. In DNA form, the CDR3 reads TGTGCCAGCAGCGTCCAGGGGGATCAGCCCCAGCATTTT.

The CDR3 protein is CATSRDSVTGNNEKLFF. CDR3 DNA sequence: TGTGCCACCAGCAGAGATAGCGTAACAGGAAATAATGAAAAACTGTTTTTT. The genes are TRBV15 and TRBJ1-4; D possibly corresponds to TRBD1 (5 bases). CDR1 is LNHNV and CDR2 is YYDKDF in the germline V gene (reference sequence). Trimming shortened V by 0 bases and J by 4 bases, and 15 bases separated the two germline ends. The CDR3 is 17 amino acids.

The rearrangement joins TRBV29-1 to TRBJ2-5; D may be TRBD1 (5 bases). Germline CDR1 and CDR2: SQVTM and ANQGSEA. V dropped 4 bases and J dropped 3 bases, with 9 bases sitting between them. CDR3 size: 12 residues. The CDR3 DNA follows: TGCAGCGTTGGCTCGACAGAAGAGACCCAGTACTTC. It encodes CSVGSTEETQYF.

This chain uses TRBV6-4 with TRBJ1-4; no firm D call. The CDR3 is 12 residues long. The germline V gene has CDR1 MRHNA and CDR2 SNTAGT. V lost 7 bases and J lost 3, with 6 bases in between. The CDR3 DNA follows: TGTGCCAGCAAAAAGTCTAATGAAAAACTGTTTTTT. Translation: CASKKSNEKLFF.